This T cell receptor (beta chain) stems from a study of cytomegalovirus exposure and HLA in healthy donors. Germline CDR1 and CDR2: SGHKS and YYEKEE (reference sequence). The V gene lost 1 base and the J gene lost 0 bases, with 13 bases spanning the gap. This CDR3 comprises 16 residues. PCR employed 60 Vbeta and 13 Jbeta primers. The repertoire was sequenced with immunoSEQ multiplex PCR; TCRdb's copy has only in-frame clones and lacks some. The data contain more than 50,000 clones, roughly 70% of them singletons. All donors participated as healthy donors of bone marrow. The study's findings and limits: Specificity of a few CMV-associated chains for CMV antigens was verified in vitro. Donors were assumed by presence/absence analyses to have roughly uniform sequencing depth.

Regarding this clone: What it binds is unknown.

The receptor was isolated from a man in his forties or fifties in good health and CMV-seropositive. This rearrangement joins TRBV5-5 to TRBJ1-2; no clear D gene. Sequences were obtained from PBMCs. Written as DNA, the CDR3 is TGTGCCAGCAGCTTGAACAGTATTTTCACTAACTATGGCTACACCTTC. Translating gives CASSLNSIFTNYGYTF.